This T cell receptor beta chain was captured in a study of siplizumab effects on memory and regulatory T cells. Notes on the study in general: Memory cells seemed less diverse than naive T cells, which seemed major alloresponse contributors.

This CDR3 contains 14 residues. V gave up 2 bases and J gave up 1 base, with 6 bases separating them. Per germline, CDR1 SEHNR and CDR2 FQNEAQ (reference sequence). TCRdb's table, derived via immunoSEQ multiplex PCR, lists solely in-frame clones and lacks some. The data hold approximately 100,000 clones, with roughly 93% observed a single time. A remark on this clone: Its antigen is still unknown.

This clonotype originated in a human donor in good health. Material for sequencing was Tregs sorted from blood. V is TRBV7-9 and J is TRBJ1-3; the D is unclear. CDR3 nucleotides: TGTGCCAGCAGCTTATACAATTCTGGAAACACCATATATTTT. Its translation is CASSLYNSGNTIYF.